This T cell receptor (beta chain) appears in the sequencing data of a study of shared clonotypes between healthy human individuals. This clone came up many times. All of the donors resided in Nashville, Tennessee, and each was a Caucasian adult. The CDR3 totals 16 residues. V gave up 7 bases and J gave up 5 bases, with 21 bases separating them. CDR1 is MDHEN and CDR2 is SYDVKM in the germline V gene. TCRdb keeps only in-frame clones here, not all; method: immunoSEQ multiplex PCR. Of 90,000 to 120,000 clones in the sample, roughly 66% were seen once. The sequence was obtained from a woman younger than 45 in good health. V usage is TRBV28 and J usage is TRBJ1-5; a weak D match, TRBD1 (6 bases). The sequenced sample was memory CD8+ T cells sorted from blood. Documented subset: CD45RO+ cells pooled with CCR7-negative TemRA cells. The CDR3, as DNA: TGTGCCAGCAAGACGAGGGGGGGTAAAGCCGATCAGCCCCAGCATTTT. Translation gives CASKTRGGKADQPQHF.